A single sample gave rise to the 8 T cell receptor beta chains below, sequenced in a study of T-cell reconstitution after alpha-beta-depleted transplantation in children. Unique molecular identifiers were used in preparing the TCRbeta library. MiXCR, applied by TCRdb to the PCR reads, yields one record per CDR3 protein. The sample carries roughly 240,000 distinct CDR3 sequences, just under 8.5% recorded once. Sequenced material: PBMCs, mostly from graft donor cells, taken 180 days after TCRalphabeta/CD19-depleted stem cell transplant. Receptors originate from a male patient between 5 and 17 years old who had a stem cell transplant for acute lymphoblastic leukemia, so the T cells may come from the graft donor.

This clonotype was seen a handful of times. The chain recombines TRBV4-3 with TRBJ2-5, with TRBD2 matching over 7 bases. The CDR3 covers 15 residues. Per the germline V gene, CDR1 is LGHNA and CDR2 is YSLEER. V lost 4 bases to trimming and J lost 3 bases; unmatched junction nucleotides: 8. CDR3 in DNA: TGCGCCAGCAGCCCGTGGGGGGGGTTGAAAGAGACCCAGTACTTC. It yields the protein CASSPWGGLKETQYF.

This clonotype has ten or more counts. The chain carries TRBV20-1 and TRBJ2-7; D gene unclear. Germline loops: CDR1 DFQATT, CDR2 SNEGSKA (reference sequence). The CDR3 consists of 12 residues. V was clipped by 2 bases and J by 7 bases, with 12 bases between them. CDR3 loop: CSARLNWKEQYF. The CDR3 DNA reads as TGCAGTGCTAGACTTAACTGGAAGGAGCAGTACTTC.

This clonotype was detected only a few times. The chain carries TRBV11-2 and TRBJ2-1; 14 bases map to TRBD2. CDR1 and CDR2 from the germline V gene are SGHAT and FQNNGV. The ends lost 0 bases at V and 9 bases at J; junction bases unmatched: 13. This CDR3 spans 19 amino acids. Here the CDR3 DNA reads TGTGCCAGCAGCTTAGATTTCCGGACTAGCGGGAGGCGGTACGGTGAGCAGTTCTTC. This sequence encodes CASSLDFRTSGRRYGEQFF.

This clonotype was seen at least ten times. This rearrangement joins TRBV5-1 to TRBJ1-2; possibly TRBD1 for D (5 bases). This CDR3 has 13 amino acids. The V end lost 3 bases, the J end lost 6 bases, and 12 bases lay between the germline ends. Germline V lookup: CDR1 SGHRS, CDR2 YFSETQ. The CDR3 nucleotides are TGCGCCAGCAGCTGGGGCTCCCACGATGGCTACACCTTC. The encoded protein is CASSWGSHDGYTF.

CDR3 sequence reads: CASSLGGAENYGYTF. CDR3 nucleotides: TGTGCCAGCAGCTTAGGGGGGGCTGAAAACTATGGCTACACCTTC. The rearrangement links TRBV7-3 to TRBJ1-2; possible D gene TRBD1, 6 bases. The germline V gene has CDR1 SGHTA and CDR2 FQGTGA. V shed 2 bases and J shed 2 bases, with 12 bases lying between them. The CDR3 has 15 residues.

The sample holds many counts of this clonotype. V and J are TRBV5-1 and TRBJ2-5, with D unclear. V was clipped by 0 bases and J by 1 base, with 10 bases between them. The CDR3 extends over 15 amino acids. The germline CDR1 and CDR2 sequences are SGHRS and YFSETQ. The chain's CDR3 is CASSLVVSVQETQYF. The CDR3 DNA sequence: TGCGCCAGCAGCTTGGTAGTTTCAGTCCAAGAGACCCAGTACTTC.

The chain recombines TRBV7-3 with TRBJ2-3; no firm D call. Trimming took off 2 bases at V and 3 bases at J, with 6 bases between the two ends. The CDR3 runs to 13 residues. Per the germline V gene, CDR1 is SGHTA and CDR2 is FQGTGA. CDR3 sequence: CASSLDQTDTQYF. CDR3 DNA: TGTGCCAGCAGCTTAGACCAGACAGATACGCAGTATTTT.

There are many counts of this clonotype. J is TRBJ1-5 and V is TRBV20-1; TRBD1 is a possible D gene (5 bases). The germline V and J ends were trimmed by 6 bases and 6 bases, with 12 bases remaining between them. Germline lookup yields CDR1 DFQATT and CDR2 SNEGSKA (reference sequence). The CDR3 has 12 amino acids. As DNA, the CDR3 is TGCAGTGCGGGGGGATGGGGTCAGCCCCAGCATTTT. Translated: CSAGGWGQPQHF.